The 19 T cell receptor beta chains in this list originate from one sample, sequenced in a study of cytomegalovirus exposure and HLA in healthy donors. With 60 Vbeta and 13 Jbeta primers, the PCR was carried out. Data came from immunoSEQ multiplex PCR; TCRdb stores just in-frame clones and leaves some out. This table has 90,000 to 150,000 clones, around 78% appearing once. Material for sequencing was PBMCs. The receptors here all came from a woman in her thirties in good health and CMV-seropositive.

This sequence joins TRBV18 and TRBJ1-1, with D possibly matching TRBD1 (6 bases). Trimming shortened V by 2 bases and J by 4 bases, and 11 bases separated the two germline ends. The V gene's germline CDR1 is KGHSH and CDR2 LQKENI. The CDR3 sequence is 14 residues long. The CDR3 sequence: CASSPTGGLTEAFF. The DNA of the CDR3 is TGTGCCAGCTCACCAACCGGGGGGCTCACTGAAGCTTTCTTT. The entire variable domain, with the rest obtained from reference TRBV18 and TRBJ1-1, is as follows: NAGVMQNPRHLVRRRGQEARLRCSPMKGHSHVYWYRQLPEEGLKFMVYLQKENIIDESGMPKERFSAEFPKEGPSILRIQQVVRGDSAAYFCASSPTGGLTEAFFGQGTRLTVV.

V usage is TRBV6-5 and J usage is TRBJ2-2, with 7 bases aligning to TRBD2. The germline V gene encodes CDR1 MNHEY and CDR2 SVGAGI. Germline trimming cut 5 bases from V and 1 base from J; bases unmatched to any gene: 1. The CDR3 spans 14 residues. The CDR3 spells CASSTGGNTGELFF. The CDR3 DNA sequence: TGTGCCAGCAGTACGGGAGGGAACACCGGGGAGCTGTTTTTT.

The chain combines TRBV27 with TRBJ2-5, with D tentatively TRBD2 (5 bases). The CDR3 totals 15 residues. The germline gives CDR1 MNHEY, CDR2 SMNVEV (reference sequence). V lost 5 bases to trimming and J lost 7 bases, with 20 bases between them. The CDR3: CASSPSSGARATQYF. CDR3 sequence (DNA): TGTGCCAGCAGTCCTAGCTCAGGAGCTCGGGCGACCCAGTACTTC.

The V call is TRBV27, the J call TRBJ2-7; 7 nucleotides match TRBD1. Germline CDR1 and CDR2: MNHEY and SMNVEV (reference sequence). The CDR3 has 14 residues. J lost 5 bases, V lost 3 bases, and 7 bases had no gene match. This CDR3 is CASSFRTGAHEQYF. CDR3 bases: TGTGCCAGCAGTTTCAGGACAGGTGCCCACGAGCAGTACTTC.

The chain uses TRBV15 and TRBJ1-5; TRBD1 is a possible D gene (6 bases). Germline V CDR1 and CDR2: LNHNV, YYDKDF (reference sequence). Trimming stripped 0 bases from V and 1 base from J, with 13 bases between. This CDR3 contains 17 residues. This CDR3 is CATSRDRGGSSNQPQHF. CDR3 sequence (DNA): TGTGCCACCAGCAGAGATCGCGGGGGCAGCAGCAATCAGCCCCAGCATTTT.

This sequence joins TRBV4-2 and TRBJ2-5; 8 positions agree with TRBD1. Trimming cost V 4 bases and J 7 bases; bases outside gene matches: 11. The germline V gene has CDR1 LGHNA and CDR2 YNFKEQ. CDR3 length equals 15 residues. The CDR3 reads CASSPTLDRVGTQYF. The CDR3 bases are TGTGCCAGCAGCCCAACACTGGACAGGGTGGGGACCCAGTACTTC.

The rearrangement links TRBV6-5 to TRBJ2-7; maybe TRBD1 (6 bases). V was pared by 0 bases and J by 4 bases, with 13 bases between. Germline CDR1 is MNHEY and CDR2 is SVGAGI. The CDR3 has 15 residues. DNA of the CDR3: TGTGCCAGCAGTTACTCGGGGGCTGCCCTGTACGAGCAGTACTTC. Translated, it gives CASSYSGAALYEQYF.

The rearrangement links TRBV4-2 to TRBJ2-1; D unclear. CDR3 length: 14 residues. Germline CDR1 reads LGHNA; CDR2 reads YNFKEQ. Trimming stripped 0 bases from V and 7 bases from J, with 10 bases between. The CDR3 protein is CASSQDLGVNEQFF. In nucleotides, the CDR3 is TGTGCCAGCAGCCAAGATTTGGGCGTAAATGAGCAGTTCTTC.

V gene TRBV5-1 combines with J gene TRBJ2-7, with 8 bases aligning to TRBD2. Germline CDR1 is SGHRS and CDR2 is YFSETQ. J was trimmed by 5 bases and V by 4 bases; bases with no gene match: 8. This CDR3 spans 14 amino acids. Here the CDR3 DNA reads TGCGCCAGCAGCCGCAGCGGGGGCGGGGACGAGCAGTACTTC. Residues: CASSRSGGGDEQYF.

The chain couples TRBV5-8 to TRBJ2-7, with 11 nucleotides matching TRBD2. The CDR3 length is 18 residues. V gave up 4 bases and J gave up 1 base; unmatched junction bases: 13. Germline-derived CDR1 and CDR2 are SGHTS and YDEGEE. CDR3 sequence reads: CASSVYSGGASGSYEQYF. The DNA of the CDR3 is TGTGCCAGCAGCGTGTATAGCGGGGGGGCCTCAGGTTCCTACGAGCAGTACTTC.

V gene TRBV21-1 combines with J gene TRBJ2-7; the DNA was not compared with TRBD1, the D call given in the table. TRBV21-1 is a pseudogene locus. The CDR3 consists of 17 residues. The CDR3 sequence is CASSKGDRDRGLGEQYF. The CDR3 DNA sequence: TGTGCCAGCAGCAAGGGGGATCGGGACAGGGGGCTAGGTGAGCAGTACTTC.

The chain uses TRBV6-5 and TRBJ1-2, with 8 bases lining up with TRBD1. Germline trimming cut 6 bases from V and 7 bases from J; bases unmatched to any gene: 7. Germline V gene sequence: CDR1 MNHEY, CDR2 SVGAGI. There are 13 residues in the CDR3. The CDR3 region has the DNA TGTGCCAGCAGCCTGGACAGGGAGGGTGGCTACACCTTC. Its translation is CASSLDREGGYTF.

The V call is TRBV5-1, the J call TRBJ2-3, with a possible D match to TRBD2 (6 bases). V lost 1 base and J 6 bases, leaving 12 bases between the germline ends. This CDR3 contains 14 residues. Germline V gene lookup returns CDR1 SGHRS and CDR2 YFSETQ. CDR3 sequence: CASSLRGAGDTQYF. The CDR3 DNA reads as TGCGCCAGCAGCTTGAGGGGCGCGGGGGATACGCAGTATTTT.

The CDR3 here is CASSPPSLFSQYF. The CDR3, as DNA: TGTGCCAGCTCACCTCCGAGCCTATTCTCGCAGTACTTC. V gene TRBV18 combines with J gene TRBJ2-7, with D unclear. The germline gives CDR1 KGHSH, CDR2 LQKENI. V was shortened by 3 bases and J by 9 bases, with 15 bases between the two germline ends. CDR3 length: 13 amino acids.

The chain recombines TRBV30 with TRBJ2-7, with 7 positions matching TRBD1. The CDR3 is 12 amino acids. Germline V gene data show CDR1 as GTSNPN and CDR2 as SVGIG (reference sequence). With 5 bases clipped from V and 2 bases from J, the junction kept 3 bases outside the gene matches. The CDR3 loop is CAWATGPYEQYF. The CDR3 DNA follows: TGTGCCTGGGCGACAGGGCCCTACGAGCAGTACTTC.

CDR3 DNA: TGTGCCAGCAGTTATTGGCGGGGGGGCCTAAATGAGCAGTTCTTC. Encoded protein: CASSYWRGGLNEQFF. The genes are TRBV28 and TRBJ2-1; 9 nucleotides match TRBD2. Germline V gives CDR1 MDHEN, CDR2 SYDVKM. V gave up 4 bases and J gave up 7 bases; unmatched junction bases: 8. CDR3 size: 15 residues.

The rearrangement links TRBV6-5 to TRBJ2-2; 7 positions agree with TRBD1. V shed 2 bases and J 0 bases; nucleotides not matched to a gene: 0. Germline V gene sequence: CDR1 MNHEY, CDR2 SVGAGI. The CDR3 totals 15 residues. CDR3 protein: CASSYGTANTGELFF. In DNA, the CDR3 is TGTGCCAGCAGTTACGGGACAGCGAACACCGGGGAGCTGTTTTTT.

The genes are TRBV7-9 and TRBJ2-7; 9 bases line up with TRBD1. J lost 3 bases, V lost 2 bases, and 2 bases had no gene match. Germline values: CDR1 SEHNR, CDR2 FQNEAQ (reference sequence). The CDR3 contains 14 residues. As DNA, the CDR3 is TGTGCCAGCAGCTTACAGGACAGGGGCTACGAGCAGTACTTC. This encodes CASSLQDRGYEQYF.

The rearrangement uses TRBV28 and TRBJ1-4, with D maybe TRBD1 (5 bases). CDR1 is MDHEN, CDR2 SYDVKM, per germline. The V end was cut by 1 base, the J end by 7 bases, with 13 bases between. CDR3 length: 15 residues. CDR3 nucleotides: TGTGCCAGCAGTTTATCGGCGGGGGTGGGTGAAAAACTGTTTTTT. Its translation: CASSLSAGVGEKLFF.